One and the same sample provided the 22 T cell receptor beta chains below, sequenced in a study of T cells in Graves' hyperthyroidism and ophthalmopathy. The source material, RNA transcripts, was used to amplify TCR beta CDR3 regions. The primer set for the first-round RT-PCR of the TCR CDR3 was HTBI. From the multiplex PCR reads, TCRdb called clonotypes with MiXCR, one entry per CDR3 protein. The data show 500,000 to 650,000 distinct CDR3 sequences, 15% to 20% seen once. Sequencing used blood. These receptors came from a man aged 40-55 years with Graves' ophthalmopathy.

For this clonotype: Given a much more abundant clone one base away, this may be a read error. The chain employs TRBV6-2 or TRBV6-3 and TRBJ1-1; 10 nucleotides match TRBD1. Per germline, CDR1 MNHEY and CDR2 SVGEGT. CDR3 length: 14 amino acids. V gave up 8 bases and J gave up 1 base; unmatched junction bases: 4. CDR3 bases: TGTGCCAGCTCCTGGACAGGGGGGAACACTGAAGCTTTCTTT. Translated: CASSWTGGNTEAFF.

V usage is TRBV5-6 and J usage is TRBJ1-5; D is undetermined. Trimming cost V 1 base and J 5 bases, with 13 bases left between them. CDR3 length: 15 residues. The V gene's germline CDR1 is SGHDT and CDR2 YYEEEE. CDR3 DNA sequence: TGTGCCAGCAGCTTGCTGTGTCAGGACCATCAGCCCCAGCATTTT. Translated, it gives CASSLLCQDHQPQHF.

In its sample, this clonotype was seen many times. The chain couples TRBV11-2 to TRBJ2-3; D is unresolved. This CDR3 contains 11 residues. V shed 1 base and J shed 7 bases, with 3 bases lying between them. Germline V lookup: CDR1 SGHAT, CDR2 FQNNGV. CDR3 in DNA: TGTGCCAGCAGCTTAGTAAATACGCAGTATTTT. As protein: CASSLVNTQYF.

This clonotype was found a few times. This chain links TRBV7-9 with TRBJ2-7; TRBD2 is a possible D gene (8 bases). V lost 5 bases, J lost 5 bases, and 22 bases lay in between. Germline V gives CDR1 SEHNR, CDR2 FQNEAQ (reference sequence). This CDR3 comprises 16 residues. The CDR3 DNA sequence: TGTGCCAGCAGCCGGCGGGGGGCAGGGGGACGAAACGAGCAGTACTTC. Encoded protein: CASSRRGAGGRNEQYF.

This clonotype has just a few counts. This chain links TRBV2 with TRBJ2-3; 13 bases fit TRBD2. This CDR3 is 15 amino acids long. Germline CDR1 reads SNHLY; CDR2 reads FYNNEI. V lost 10 bases, J lost 4 bases, and 8 bases stayed unmatched. The CDR3 here is CANTDGLAGADTQYF. In nucleotides, the CDR3 is TGTGCCAACACTGATGGACTAGCGGGGGCAGATACGCAGTATTTT.

This clonotype appeared a few times. The rearrangement joins TRBV3-1 to TRBJ1-6, with 7 bases matching TRBD1. The trim removed 4 bases at V and 4 bases at J, leaving 10 bases unmatched. Germline-derived CDR1 and CDR2 are LGHDT and YNNKEL (reference sequence). The CDR3 is made up of 17 amino acids. Written as DNA, the CDR3 is TGTGCCAGCAGCCCCACCCGGGACAGTTCTTATAATTCACCCCTCCACTTT. Translating it yields CASSPTRDSSYNSPLHF.

A note on this clonotype: A much larger clone is a single base away; this may be a read error. The CDR3 sequence: CASSLAKGPMLYGYTF. For the CDR3, the DNA is TGTGCCAGCAGCTTAGCGAAGGGCCCGATGCTCTATGGCTACACCTTC. The chain uses TRBV7-9 and TRBJ1-2; D ambiguous. Germline loops: CDR1 SEHNR, CDR2 FQNEAQ (reference sequence). This CDR3 has 16 residues. V lost 0 bases and J 4 bases, leaving 15 bases between the germline ends.

This clonotype was detected a few times. This chain joins TRBV5-6 and TRBJ1-5; tentatively, D is TRBD1 (6 bases). The germline V gene encodes CDR1 SGHDT and CDR2 YYEEEE. This CDR3 spans 16 amino acids. The germline V and J ends were trimmed by 1 base and 0 bases, with 11 bases remaining between them. Here the CDR3 reads CASSLRGPTSNQPQHF. In DNA form, the CDR3 reads TGTGCCAGCAGCTTGCGGGGGCCTACTAGCAATCAGCCCCAGCATTTT.

The chain links TRBV20-1 to TRBJ1-2; 7 nucleotides match TRBD1. CDR1 DFQATT and CDR2 SNEGSKA come from the germline V gene (reference sequence). This CDR3 is 13 amino acids long. V dropped 3 bases and J dropped 4; count of bases not matched to a gene: 5. The DNA of the CDR3 is TGCAGTGCTAGGGAGGGGGCAGGCTATGGCTACACCTTC. Protein product: CSAREGAGYGYTF.

The rearrangement joins TRBV5-1 to TRBJ1-5, with D possibly matching TRBD1 (5 bases). This CDR3 comprises 15 residues. Per the germline V gene, CDR1 is SGHRS and CDR2 is YFSETQ. The V gene lost 4 bases and the J gene lost 6 bases, with 17 bases spanning the gap. The CDR3 spells CASSREGGDSQPQHF. In DNA, the CDR3 is TGCGCCAGCAGCCGAGAAGGTGGAGACAGTCAGCCCCAGCATTTT.

This clonotype has only a few counts. The chain combines TRBV27 with TRBJ2-3; no firm D call. The CDR3 sequence is 15 residues long. Germline CDR1 MNHEY, CDR2 SMNVEV (reference sequence). V was trimmed by 6 bases and J by 2 bases, leaving 15 bases between them. The CDR3 DNA reads as TGTGCCAGCAGGCCCCTGTTAAGGTCCACAGATACGCAGTATTTT. It codes for CASRPLLRSTDTQYF.

The chain is built from TRBV28 and TRBJ2-1; a possible D gene is TRBD2 (6 bases). The germline gives CDR1 MDHEN, CDR2 SYDVKM. V was trimmed by 7 bases and J by 10 bases, leaving 23 bases between them. The CDR3 totals 15 residues. DNA of the CDR3: TGTGCCAGCACCCGCCAGGGATTGGGGACTCGGGAGCAGTTCTTC. Its protein is CASTRQGLGTREQFF.

This clonotype has just a few counts. The chain recombines TRBV20-1 with TRBJ1-6, with TRBD1 matching over 7 bases. The CDR3 loop spans 15 amino acids. V lost 4 bases to trimming and J lost 9 bases; unmatched junction nucleotides: 12. Per the germline V gene, CDR1 is DFQATT and CDR2 is SNEGSKA (reference sequence). The CDR3 sequence is CSATGTVAVGSPLHF. The CDR3 nucleotides are TGCAGTGCTACCGGGACAGTGGCCGTAGGTTCACCCCTCCACTTT.

The chain is built from TRBV29-1 and TRBJ2-1; D uncertain. In germline, CDR1 is SQVTM, CDR2 ANQGSEA. The CDR3 spans 12 residues. Trimming stripped 6 bases from V and 5 bases from J, with 11 bases between. The CDR3 loop reads CSVSAANNEQFF. In DNA, the CDR3 is TGCAGCGTGTCTGCGGCCAACAATGAGCAGTTCTTC.

This clonotype came up a few times. This sequence joins TRBV10-3 and TRBJ2-7; tentative D call: TRBD1 (6 bases). The length of the CDR3 is 15 residues. Trimming took 2 bases from V and 2 from J, leaving 13 bases between them. CDR1 is ENHRY, CDR2 SYGVKD, per germline. DNA for the CDR3: TGTGCCATCAGTGAGAAAACAGGGTTCCCCTACGAGCAGTACTTC. Translated: CAISEKTGFPYEQYF.

This sequence joins TRBV14 and TRBJ2-5; possible D gene TRBD2, 5 bases. From germline, CDR1 is SGHDN and CDR2 FVKESK. Trimming left V 1 base short and J 6 bases short, with 18 bases between. CDR3 length equals 16 residues. The CDR3 is CASSQGVVRRTQTQYF. As DNA, the CDR3 is TGTGCCAGCAGCCAAGGGGTGGTGAGAAGGACTCAGACCCAGTACTTC.

The J gene is TRBJ1-5, the V gene TRBV19; no definite D call. The length of the CDR3 is 13 residues. Germline CDR1 LNHDA, CDR2 SQIVND (reference sequence). The V gene lost 7 bases and the J gene lost 0 bases, with 7 bases spanning the gap. The CDR3 DNA reads as TGTGCCAGTACTCACAGTAGCAATCAGCCCCAGCATTTT. Its protein product is CASTHSSNQPQHF.

The V and J genes are TRBV20-1 and TRBJ1-3; possible D gene TRBD1, 5 bases. V was trimmed by 0 bases and J by 4 bases, leaving 10 bases between them. Germline V gives CDR1 DFQATT, CDR2 SNEGSKA (reference sequence). The CDR3 extends over 14 amino acids. CDR3 sequence reads: CSARDRQGGNTIYF. The CDR3 region has the DNA TGCAGTGCTAGAGACCGCCAGGGCGGAAACACCATATATTTT.

This clonotype was seen repeatedly, ten times or more. V usage is TRBV7-2 and J usage is TRBJ2-1, with 7 bases lining up with TRBD2. The CDR3 has 15 amino acids. Germline CDR1 is SGHTA and CDR2 is FQGNSA. The V and J ends lost 1 base and 6 bases, in that order; junction bases with no gene match: 6. CDR3 bases: TGTGCCAGCAGCTTAGGACTAGCCGGCATCAATGAGCAGTTCTTC. This translates into CASSLGLAGINEQFF.

This clonotype was observed a handful of times. The J gene is TRBJ1-2, the V gene TRBV27; 7 nucleotides align to TRBD1. With V trimmed by 3 bases and J by 0 bases, 16 bases remained unmatched. The CDR3 is made up of 19 amino acids. Germline V gene sequence: CDR1 MNHEY, CDR2 SMNVEV (reference sequence). CDR3 in DNA: TGTGCCAGCAGTTTCTCGACCGGGACAGTGTTATTCTCTAACTATGGCTACACCTTC. It encodes CASSFSTGTVLFSNYGYTF.

The CDR3: CASSSDSRQFHEQFF. The CDR3 DNA reads as TGCGCCAGCAGCTCCGACTCGAGACAGTTCCATGAGCAGTTCTTC. The rearrangement links TRBV5-1 to TRBJ2-1; tentatively, D is TRBD1 (5 bases). The CDR3 consists of 15 residues. Germline CDR1 SGHRS, CDR2 YFSETQ. V lost 3 bases, J lost 8 bases, and 18 bases lay in between. The variable domain in full, completed from reference TRBV5-1 and TRBJ2-1, reads KAGVTQTPRYLIKTRGQQVTLSCSPISGHRSVSWYQQTPGQGLQFLFEYFSETQRNKGNFPGRFSGRQFSNSRSEMNVSTLELGDSALYLCASSSDSRQFHEQFFGPGTRLTVL.

The chain employs TRBV18 and TRBJ2-3; possible D gene TRBD2, 6 bases. This CDR3 spans 17 amino acids. Germline CDR1 is KGHSH and CDR2 is LQKENI. V was pared by 1 base and J by 3 bases, with 17 bases between. In DNA, the CDR3 is TGTGCCAGCTCACCACTGTCAGCTTCTAGCGCGACAGATACGCAGTATTTT. Translated, it gives CASSPLSASSATDTQYF.